This TCR beta chain was found in a study of blood T cell repertoires in COVID-19. Whole-study context: Material from acute and convalescent COVID-19 was sourced from the United States, Italy and Spain.

Measured with immunoSEQ multiplex PCR; TCRdb has only the in-frame clones, and not every one. The profile shows around 140,000 clones, roughly 90% of them singletons. This CDR3 region has 14 residues. Trimming stripped 5 bases from V and 3 bases from J, with 13 bases between. Germline CDR1 is MNHEY and CDR2 is SVGEGT. The clonotype comes from a man aged 65 to 85 with active COVID-19. Source material: peripheral blood. V and J are TRBV6-2 or TRBV6-3 and TRBJ1-1; a possible D gene is TRBD1 (5 bases). The CDR3 sequence is CASSRQGAYTEAFF. As DNA, the CDR3 is TGTGCCAGCAGTCGCCAGGGTGCGTACACTGAAGCTTTCTTT.